This T cell receptor beta chain is from a study of blood T cell repertoires in COVID-19. Study in general: Researchers got acute and convalescent COVID-19 samples from the United States, Italy and Spain. T cells, B-cell-depleted T cells, or PBMCs provided the cDNA or gDNA that served as material.

This clone has only one observation. From germline, CDR1 is LNHDA and CDR2 SQIVND (reference sequence). V shed 2 bases and J shed 3 bases, with 13 bases lying between them. This CDR3 region has 15 residues. Authors' data handling: Amplified reference gene primers provided the basis for estimating nucleated cell counts. Assay used: immunoSEQ multiplex PCR; TCRdb lists only in-frame clones, some missing. The V and J calls and clone size were taken over from that table, and D and trimming were inferred from the DNA. The table lists roughly 200,000 clones, approximately 85% of them singletons, with roughly 4.5% in the top ten.

This chain links TRBV19 with TRBJ1-1, with D unclear. The source of this sequence is a woman of 80 years or more with acute or convalescent COVID-19. The material sequenced was peripheral blood. This chain's CDR3 is CASSIIPPGHTEAFF. The CDR3 DNA is TGTGCCAGTAGTATAATACCCCCGGGTCACACTGAAGCTTTCTTT.